The rows below give T cell receptor beta chains drawn from one sample of a study of shared clonotypes between healthy human individuals. Sequenced by immunoSEQ multiplex PCR; TCRdb stores in-frame clones only, minus some. The sample includes roughly 850,000 clones, just over 95% of them seen just once. Sequencing was done on a sample of naive CD8+ T cells sorted from blood. The receptors originated from a man in his thirties or forties in good health. Both conserved end residues are part of each CDR3. The order of the fields is CDR3 DNA, CDR3 protein, V gene, clone size, J gene, D gene. A D gene is named only where the DNA matches it firmly. Only part of the rows carry a size: once, few, many, or a class if the clone is expanded.

cdr3_nt: TGCAGCGTTGAAGATCTCGGGGAGCAGTACTTC
cdr3_aa: CSVEDLGEQYF
v_call: TRBV29-1
clone_size: few
j_call: TRBJ2-7
d_call: -

cdr3_nt: TGTGCCAGCAGCTTAGGACGACAGGGCATTGACTATGGCTACACCTTC
cdr3_aa: CASSLGRQGIDYGYTF
v_call: TRBV7-6
clone_size: -
j_call: TRBJ1-2
d_call: TRBD1

cdr3_nt: TGTGCCAGTAGTCAAGCGGGACTAGCCGTTATCGAGCAGTACTTC
cdr3_aa: CASSQAGLAVIEQYF
v_call: TRBV19
clone_size: -
j_call: TRBJ2-7
d_call: TRBD2

cdr3_nt: TGCAGCGTTGAGACAGGGGAGGAACAAGAGACCCAGTACTTC
cdr3_aa: CSVETGEEQETQYF
v_call: TRBV29-1
clone_size: -
j_call: TRBJ2-5
d_call: TRBD1

cdr3_nt: TGTGCCAGCAGCCCCAGACGAGGCTACAATGAGCAGTTCTTC
cdr3_aa: CASSPRRGYNEQFF
v_call: TRBV11-2
clone_size: -
j_call: TRBJ2-1
d_call: -

cdr3_nt: TGCGCCAGCAGTGAGTCGGGTAGTATCAATGAGCAGTTCTTC
cdr3_aa: CASSESGSINEQFF
v_call: TRBV10-1
clone_size: -
j_call: TRBJ2-1
d_call: -

cdr3_nt: TGTGCCAGCAGCTTCTACGGTTCCTACGAGCAGTACTTC
cdr3_aa: CASSFYGSYEQYF
v_call: TRBV7-2
clone_size: -
j_call: TRBJ2-7
d_call: -

cdr3_nt: TGTGCCAGCAGTACAGGGTTCCTCGGCTACACCTTC
cdr3_aa: CASSTGFLGYTF
v_call: TRBV6-6
clone_size: -
j_call: TRBJ1-2
d_call: -

cdr3_nt: TGTGCCAGCAGCGAAGAAGTTTCAGGGGGCCGAGAGACCCAGTACTTC
cdr3_aa: CASSEEVSGGRETQYF
v_call: TRBV11-2
clone_size: -
j_call: TRBJ2-5
d_call: TRBD1

cdr3_nt: TGTGCCTGGACTACCCTGGACAGGCTCCCTAACACCGGGGAGCTGTTTTTT
cdr3_aa: CAWTTLDRLPNTGELFF
v_call: TRBV30
clone_size: -
j_call: TRBJ2-2
d_call: TRBD1

cdr3_nt: TGCAGCGTTCTCCGAGACTCCTACGAGCAGTACTTC
cdr3_aa: CSVLRDSYEQYF
v_call: TRBV29-1
clone_size: -
j_call: TRBJ2-7
d_call: -

cdr3_nt: TGCAGCGTTGAATTCGGGAGTGGAACCTACAATGAGCAGTTCTTC
cdr3_aa: CSVEFGSGTYNEQFF
v_call: TRBV29-1
clone_size: -
j_call: TRBJ2-1
d_call: -

cdr3_nt: TGTGCCAGCAGTTCGTACAGGGCCTCCTACGAGCAGTACTTC
cdr3_aa: CASSSYRASYEQYF
v_call: TRBV28
clone_size: -
j_call: TRBJ2-7
d_call: -

cdr3_nt: TGCGCCAGCAGCTTTTTGGGTGGGGGACAGACCGATACGCAGTATTTT
cdr3_aa: CASSFLGGGQTDTQYF
v_call: TRBV5-1
clone_size: -
j_call: TRBJ2-3
d_call: TRBD1

cdr3_nt: TGTGCCAGCAGGCGGGGGTTAAAGACCCAGTACTTC
cdr3_aa: CASRRGLKTQYF
v_call: TRBV5-6
clone_size: -
j_call: TRBJ2-5
d_call: TRBD2

cdr3_nt: TGCGCCAGCAGCCAAGTGGCTGGAAACACCATATATTTT
cdr3_aa: CASSQVAGNTIYF
v_call: TRBV4-1
clone_size: -
j_call: TRBJ1-3
d_call: -

cdr3_nt: TGTGCCAGCAGCAGAACACAGGGGGCGTTTTATGGCTACACCTTC
cdr3_aa: CASSRTQGAFYGYTF
v_call: TRBV11-2
clone_size: -
j_call: TRBJ1-2
d_call: TRBD1

cdr3_nt: TGTGCCAGCAGCCACGGGACAGCCCTTAGGGAGCAGTACTTC
cdr3_aa: CASSHGTALREQYF
v_call: TRBV6-6
clone_size: -
j_call: TRBJ2-7
d_call: TRBD1

cdr3_nt: TGTGCCAGCAGTTTACCGGGGGAAGAGACCCAGTACTTC
cdr3_aa: CASSLPGEETQYF
v_call: TRBV28
clone_size: once
j_call: TRBJ2-5
d_call: -

cdr3_nt: TGTGCCAGCAGCCTCTCAGCGGGGCACTCCTACAATGAGCAGTTCTTC
cdr3_aa: CASSLSAGHSYNEQFF
v_call: TRBV11-3
clone_size: -
j_call: TRBJ2-1
d_call: TRBD2

cdr3_nt: TGTGCCAGCAGTTACTCGGTTAGGGATGAGCAGTTCTTC
cdr3_aa: CASSYSVRDEQFF
v_call: TRBV6-6
clone_size: -
j_call: TRBJ2-1
d_call: -

cdr3_nt: TGTGCCTGGAGTGCCCTTGGACAATCCTACAATGAGCAGTTCTTC
cdr3_aa: CAWSALGQSYNEQFF
v_call: TRBV30
clone_size: -
j_call: TRBJ2-1
d_call: -

cdr3_nt: TGTGCCAGCAGCGTACCCCGGGGGGAGCAGTTCTTC
cdr3_aa: CASSVPRGEQFF
v_call: TRBV9
clone_size: -
j_call: TRBJ2-1
d_call: -

cdr3_nt: TGTGCCACCAGCAGAGGAGATGGGGACTTGGGCACAGATACGCAGTATTTT
cdr3_aa: CATSRGDGDLGTDTQYF
v_call: TRBV15
clone_size: -
j_call: TRBJ2-3
d_call: -

cdr3_nt: TGTGCCTGGAAAGACATCCTCGGGGAGACCCAGTACTTC
cdr3_aa: CAWKDILGETQYF
v_call: TRBV30
clone_size: -
j_call: TRBJ2-5
d_call: -

cdr3_nt: TGTGCCAGCTTCCTAAGTGGGGAAAATACGCAGTATTTT
cdr3_aa: CASFLSGENTQYF
v_call: TRBV2
clone_size: -
j_call: TRBJ2-3
d_call: -

cdr3_nt: TGCGCCAGCAGCCAAGATCTGTCCCAGACAGGGAGGGACACTGAAGCTTTCTTT
cdr3_aa: CASSQDLSQTGRDTEAFF
v_call: TRBV4-3
clone_size: -
j_call: TRBJ1-1
d_call: TRBD1

cdr3_nt: TGTGCCAGCAGTTACAGGGGTCGAACTGAAGCTTTCTTT
cdr3_aa: CASSYRGRTEAFF
v_call: TRBV28
clone_size: -
j_call: TRBJ1-1
d_call: TRBD1

cdr3_nt: TGCGCCAGCAGCCAAGTAATAACCTACGAGCAGTACTTC
cdr3_aa: CASSQVITYEQYF
v_call: TRBV4-1
clone_size: -
j_call: TRBJ2-7
d_call: -

cdr3_nt: TGTGCCAGCAGGAGGACCGGGACAGCTTACAATGAGCAGTTCTTC
cdr3_aa: CASRRTGTAYNEQFF
v_call: TRBV28
clone_size: once
j_call: TRBJ2-1
d_call: TRBD1

cdr3_nt: TGTGCCAGCAGACCCGGGACAGGTCATCAGCCCCAGCATTTT
cdr3_aa: CASRPGTGHQPQHF
v_call: TRBV6-1
clone_size: -
j_call: TRBJ1-5
d_call: TRBD1

cdr3_nt: TGTGCCAGCAGCTCAGGGACTAGCCCTAGCACAGATACGCAGTATTTT
cdr3_aa: CASSSGTSPSTDTQYF
v_call: TRBV11-1
clone_size: -
j_call: TRBJ2-3
d_call: TRBD2

cdr3_nt: TGTGCCATCAGTGAGGGGGGAGTAGGTCAGCCCCAGCATTTT
cdr3_aa: CAISEGGVGQPQHF
v_call: TRBV10-3
clone_size: -
j_call: TRBJ1-5
d_call: -

cdr3_nt: TGTGCCAGCAGCCAAGAAGTCAGGGCGTATCAGCCCCAGCATTTT
cdr3_aa: CASSQEVRAYQPQHF
v_call: TRBV4-2
clone_size: -
j_call: TRBJ1-5
d_call: -

cdr3_nt: TGTGCCAGTAGTATGGTTCCCAGGGGATTGGACACTGAAGCTTTCTTT
cdr3_aa: CASSMVPRGLDTEAFF
v_call: TRBV19
clone_size: -
j_call: TRBJ1-1
d_call: -

cdr3_nt: TGTGCCAGCAGCTTCCCAGGATGGGGTTACAATGAGCAGTTCTTC
cdr3_aa: CASSFPGWGYNEQFF
v_call: TRBV7-9
clone_size: -
j_call: TRBJ2-1
d_call: -

cdr3_nt: TGTGCCAGCACCCCGGGGACTGGAAACATTCAGTACTTC
cdr3_aa: CASTPGTGNIQYF
v_call: TRBV28
clone_size: -
j_call: TRBJ2-4
d_call: -

cdr3_nt: TGTGCCAGCAAGACGGTCCAGAGACAGGACCCGAAGTACAATGAGCAGTTCTTC
cdr3_aa: CASKTVQRQDPKYNEQFF
v_call: TRBV27
clone_size: -
j_call: TRBJ2-1
d_call: -

cdr3_nt: TGTGCCAGCAGCGCCCAACTTCAAGAGACCCAGTACTTC
cdr3_aa: CASSAQLQETQYF
v_call: TRBV25-1
clone_size: -
j_call: TRBJ2-5
d_call: -

cdr3_nt: TGTGCCAGCAGCTCGGGGGGTCAGCCCCAGCATTTT
cdr3_aa: CASSSGGQPQHF
v_call: TRBV11-2
clone_size: -
j_call: TRBJ1-5
d_call: -

cdr3_nt: TGCGCCAGCAGTGAGGGGACAGGGGGATTCTACGAGCAGTACTTC
cdr3_aa: CASSEGTGGFYEQYF
v_call: TRBV10-2
clone_size: -
j_call: TRBJ2-7
d_call: TRBD1

cdr3_nt: TGTGCCAGCAGCGTAGAACCGGGGCCTAACGAGCAGTACTTC
cdr3_aa: CASSVEPGPNEQYF
v_call: TRBV9
clone_size: -
j_call: TRBJ2-7
d_call: -

cdr3_nt: TGTGCCAGCAGCTCGCTGAAGGACGGGAGCTTCCAAGAGACCCAGTACTTC
cdr3_aa: CASSSLKDGSFQETQYF
v_call: TRBV5-5
clone_size: -
j_call: TRBJ2-5
d_call: -

cdr3_nt: TGTGCCAGCAGCTATAACAGGGGGCCGGGAAACACCATATATTTT
cdr3_aa: CASSYNRGPGNTIYF
v_call: TRBV7-8
clone_size: -
j_call: TRBJ1-3
d_call: TRBD1

cdr3_nt: TGTGCCAGCAGCACCGGGACGCGAGAGTACGAGCAGTACTTC
cdr3_aa: CASSTGTREYEQYF
v_call: TRBV28
clone_size: -
j_call: TRBJ2-7
d_call: -

cdr3_nt: TGCAGCGTTGGGGACAGCACAGATACGCAGTATTTT
cdr3_aa: CSVGDSTDTQYF
v_call: TRBV29-1
clone_size: once
j_call: TRBJ2-3
d_call: -

cdr3_nt: TGTGCCAGCAGCGTAGCTGGGTCTAGCGGGAGTTACAATGAGCAGTTCTTC
cdr3_aa: CASSVAGSSGSYNEQFF
v_call: TRBV9
clone_size: -
j_call: TRBJ2-1
d_call: TRBD2

cdr3_nt: TGTGCCAGCAGCCTACTTAGCGGGCCAAGTAACAATGAGCAGTTCTTC
cdr3_aa: CASSLLSGPSNNEQFF
v_call: TRBV7-9
clone_size: once
j_call: TRBJ2-1
d_call: TRBD2

cdr3_nt: TGTGCCAGCAGTTTCGGCCAGGGGGCGATTACCGGGGAGCTGTTTTTT
cdr3_aa: CASSFGQGAITGELFF
v_call: TRBV28
clone_size: once
j_call: TRBJ2-2
d_call: TRBD1

cdr3_nt: TGTGCCAGCTTCCCAGATACGCAGTATTTT
cdr3_aa: CASFPDTQYF
v_call: TRBV9
clone_size: -
j_call: TRBJ2-3
d_call: -

cdr3_nt: TGTGCCAGCGGACAGTCCCAGGGCTACGAGCAGTACTTC
cdr3_aa: CASGQSQGYEQYF
v_call: TRBV7-8
clone_size: -
j_call: TRBJ2-7
d_call: -

cdr3_nt: TGTGCCAGCAGCCCAAGGACTAGCGGACAAGAGACCCAGTACTTC
cdr3_aa: CASSPRTSGQETQYF
v_call: TRBV7-9
clone_size: -
j_call: TRBJ2-5
d_call: TRBD2

cdr3_nt: TGTGCCGCAGGGAGGGATAATGAGCAGTTCTTC
cdr3_aa: CAAGRDNEQFF
v_call: TRBV27
clone_size: once
j_call: TRBJ2-1
d_call: TRBD2

cdr3_nt: TGTGCCAGTAGTATTGATGGGGGAGGATACTACGAGCAGTACTTC
cdr3_aa: CASSIDGGGYYEQYF
v_call: TRBV19
clone_size: -
j_call: TRBJ2-7
d_call: -

cdr3_nt: TGTGCCATCAGCCCAGCGGACAATGAGCAGTTCTTC
cdr3_aa: CAISPADNEQFF
v_call: TRBV10-3
clone_size: -
j_call: TRBJ2-1
d_call: -

cdr3_nt: TGTGCCAGCAGTTTGAGGGGGACTGAAGCTTTCTTT
cdr3_aa: CASSLRGTEAFF
v_call: TRBV27
clone_size: -
j_call: TRBJ1-1
d_call: -

cdr3_nt: TGTGCCAGCAGCGCGGTAGGGAAGGGGAGACAAGAGACCCAGTACTTC
cdr3_aa: CASSAVGKGRQETQYF
v_call: TRBV7-9
clone_size: -
j_call: TRBJ2-5
d_call: -